This is a list of T cell receptor beta chains from one sample in a study of T-cell memory formation after mild COVID-19. TCRdb reprocessed the 5' RACE reads via MiXCR and lists one record per CDR3 protein. The table has about 250,000 distinct CDR3 sequences, about 16% seen once. Sequenced material: PBMCs or a T cell subset sorted from them (not recorded which). These receptors were taken from an adult woman who had mild COVID-19 (a few samples of this study predate the infection). Cell type and time point are not known. The CDR3 runs from the conserved cysteine through the conserved F or W. The order of the fields is clone size, V gene, D gene, J gene, CDR3 length, CDR3 DNA, CDR3 protein. D genes are given only for firm matches. Clone size is given for some rows only: seen once, a few or many times, or a class if the clone is expanded.

clone size: NA; V gene: TRBV28; D gene: TRBD1; J gene: TRBJ2-7; CDR3 length: 16; CDR3 DNA: TGTGCCAGCAGTTTAGGGCCCGGGACAGGGTCCTACGAGCAGTACTTC; CDR3 protein: CASSLGPGTGSYEQYF
clone size: NA; V gene: TRBV7-2; D gene: NA; J gene: TRBJ2-7; CDR3 length: 14; CDR3 DNA: TGTGCCAGCAGCTTAGAACCCCGCTCCTACGAGCAGTACTTC; CDR3 protein: CASSLEPRSYEQYF
clone size: NA; V gene: TRBV24-1; D gene: NA; J gene: TRBJ2-3; CDR3 length: 10; CDR3 DNA: TGTGCCCCCCGCTCGGGGATGCAGTATTTT; CDR3 protein: CAPRSGMQYF
clone size: NA; V gene: TRBV24-1; D gene: TRBD2; J gene: TRBJ2-1; CDR3 length: 16; CDR3 DNA: TGTGCCACCAGTGATTTATTCCGCGGGAGTCGGCATGAGCAGTTCTTC; CDR3 protein: CATSDLFRGSRHEQFF
clone size: few; V gene: TRBV7-2; D gene: TRBD2; J gene: TRBJ2-3; CDR3 length: 16; CDR3 DNA: TGTGCCAGCAGCTTAAGCGGGGTCCTTCTCACAGATACGCAGTATTTT; CDR3 protein: CASSLSGVLLTDTQYF
clone size: few; V gene: TRBV7-2; D gene: NA; J gene: TRBJ1-1; CDR3 length: 13; CDR3 DNA: TGTGCCAGCAGCTTAGCCCCCAGCACTGAAGCTTTCTTT; CDR3 protein: CASSLAPSTEAFF
clone size: NA; V gene: TRBV20-1; D gene: TRBD1; J gene: TRBJ1-5; CDR3 length: 13; CDR3 DNA: TGCAGTGCCACGGGACAGGGGCCAAAGGCCCAGCATTTT; CDR3 protein: CSATGQGPKAQHF
clone size: NA; V gene: TRBV3-1; D gene: NA; J gene: TRBJ2-4; CDR3 length: 14; CDR3 DNA: TGTGCCAGCAGCCAAGGTCCGGGGAGAAACATTCAGTACTTC; CDR3 protein: CASSQGPGRNIQYF
clone size: NA; V gene: TRBV6-1; D gene: NA; J gene: TRBJ1-5; CDR3 length: 13; CDR3 DNA: TGTGCCACTCTACAGGGAGGCAATCAGCCCCAGCATTTT; CDR3 protein: CATLQGGNQPQHF
clone size: few; V gene: TRBV5-6; D gene: NA; J gene: TRBJ2-1; CDR3 length: 14; CDR3 DNA: TGTGCCAGCAGCAAGATCAGGGATGGCGCCCCCTGGGTCTTC; CDR3 protein: CASSKIRDGAPWVF
clone size: NA; V gene: TRBV9; D gene: TRBD1; J gene: TRBJ1-6; CDR3 length: 16; CDR3 DNA: TGTGCCAGCAGCCCCCGGACAGGGTCGAATAATTCACCCCTCCACTTT; CDR3 protein: CASSPRTGSNNSPLHF
clone size: few; V gene: TRBV10-3; D gene: NA; J gene: TRBJ2-2; CDR3 length: 12; CDR3 DNA: TGTGCCATCAGTGAAGTTTCCGGGGAGCTGTTTTTT; CDR3 protein: CAISEVSGELFF
clone size: NA; V gene: TRBV29-1; D gene: TRBD1; J gene: TRBJ1-2; CDR3 length: 13; CDR3 DNA: TGCAGCGTTGGAGCCGGGACAGGAAAAGGCTACACCTTC; CDR3 protein: CSVGAGTGKGYTF
clone size: NA; V gene: TRBV10-3; D gene: NA; J gene: TRBJ1-5; CDR3 length: 14; CDR3 DNA: TGTGCCATCAGTGAGGCAGGCGACAATCAGCCCCAGCATTTT; CDR3 protein: CAISEAGDNQPQHF
clone size: NA; V gene: TRBV7-3; D gene: NA; J gene: TRBJ1-1; CDR3 length: 16; CDR3 DNA: TGTGCCAGCAGCCCCATCGTGGGGCCAAAGGACACTGAAGCTTTCTTT; CDR3 protein: CASSPIVGPKDTEAFF